Listed here is a single TCR beta chain. Its antigen is still unknown. No base quality values were provided; no much bigger clone lies one nucleotide off. Peripheral blood CD8+ and CD4+ T cells from healthy donors, Susac syndrome patients and multiple sclerosis patients were profiled using high-throughput TCR beta sequencing. The Susac syndrome patients fulfilled recently defined diagnostic criteria for definite or probable disease. Bulk CD8+ and CD4+ T cells were purified by magnetic negative isolation, while CD8+ TEMRA cells were enriched using FACS. Blood was collected in EDTA tubes and processed within 24 hours, with PBMCs isolated through density gradient centrifugation. PBMCs intended for TCR sequencing were cryopreserved in liquid nitrogen and thawed later in a water bath at 37 degrees C. A purity of at least 90% was achieved for sorted or isolated CD4+, CD8+ and CD8+ TEMRA cells. The sample is drawn from a study of CD8 T cells in Susac syndrome (dated by TCRdb to the late 2010s). Regarding the research as a whole: Among the Susac syndrome patients who were sequenced, clinically active disease was present in five or six and clinical remission was observed in roughly eight. Susac syndrome patients were therapy-naive, on corticosteroids (some also receiving IVIg), or on IVIg alone at blood withdrawal. The study used repertoire sequencing to test whether antigen drove CD8+ T cell activation and differentiation in Susac syndrome. CD8+ T cell repertoire clonality was compared between over 9 healthy donors, approximately 14 Susac syndrome patients and around 16 multiple sclerosis patients.

Summary of the overall study and its limitations: CD8+ repertoires in Susac syndrome showed clonal expansion, which was highest in CD8+ TEMRA cells and was greater in clinically active patients than in remitting patients. In the total CD8+ and CD8+ TEMRA repertoires, more than 15 and five Susac-specific public clones, respectively, were identified. The number of individuals in the TCR sequencing and HLA analysis was acknowledged as relatively small.

RNA was extracted with the RNeasy kit and roughly 0.45 to 1 ug was reverse transcribed using random hexamers. TCR beta CDR3 regions were amplified with the immunoSEQ multiplex PCR assay covering 54 Vbeta and 13 Jbeta segments. Bias from PCR amplification was corrected by using a synthetic template baseline for primer optimization and for computational correction. In the source study's methods: Only productive sequences were kept, with reads annotated to V, D and J genes according to IMGT and analyzed in immunoSEQ Analyzer. To calculate clonality, Shannon entropy was normalized by log2 of the number of productive unique sequences and then subtracted from one. Public and private clones were assessed among the 100 most prevalent clones of each patient and control. Clones were defined as Susac-specific if absent from the healthy and MS cohorts, from 1052 published viral clones and from other ImmuneACCESS disease sequences. TCRdb itself trimmed the public reads at Q25 with fastp, ran MiXCR and retained productive beta chains. CDR3 protein sequences are deduplicated, and each keeps its most common genes and DNA. TCRdb, not the authors, supplied the V and J calls. The sample records 100,000 to 150,000 distinct CDR3 sequences, just under 95% of which are singletons. Around 0.21% of the sample lies in the top ten.

The CDR1 and CDR2 encoded by the germline V gene (reference sequence) are LNHDA and SQIVND. Relative to germline, V is 3 bases shorter and J is 6 bases shorter, with 5 bases between their ends. The CDR3 runs 11 residues from the cysteine to the phenylalanine. The retained sequence is limited to the CDR3, 33 bases, with the frame set at the first base. This chain is built from TRBV19 and TRBJ1-2, with the D gene not clear enough to name. The sample consisted of CD8+ T cells from PBMCs. The clonotype was recovered from a human donor with Susac syndrome. The DNA reads as follows: TGTGCCAGTAGTATGGGCCATGGCTACACCTTC. Translated, it gives CASSMGHGYTF.